These 24 T cell receptor beta chains originate from one sample sequenced in a study of blood T cell repertoires in COVID-19. This table comes from immunoSEQ multiplex PCR, and its TCRdb copy is limited to in-frame clones, with some not included. The sample lists approximately 120,000 clones; 85% were seen once. The specimen was peripheral blood. Every receptor here comes from a woman older than 75 with acute or convalescent COVID-19.

This clone occurred a few times. The J gene is TRBJ2-5, the V gene TRBV5-1; perhaps TRBD2 as D (6 bases). Germline CDR1 and CDR2: SGHRS and YFSETQ. The ends were cut back, 2 bases at V and 0 bases at J, with 8 bases in the middle. This CDR3 region has 14 residues. The CDR3 sequence: CASSFGGNQETQYF. The DNA for the CDR3 is TGCGCCAGCAGCTTTGGGGGGAACCAAGAGACCCAGTACTTC.

The V call is TRBV7-2, the J call TRBJ1-1; weak D call: TRBD1 (6 bases). The V gene lost 1 base and the J gene lost 6 bases, with 12 bases spanning the gap. The length of the CDR3 is 14 residues. The germline CDR1 and CDR2 sequences are SGHTA and FQGNSA. The CDR3 loop is CASSLVGGNSEAFF. The CDR3 nucleotides are TGTGCCAGCAGCTTAGTAGGGGGAAATTCTGAAGCTTTCTTT.

In its sample, this clone was seen a few times. J is TRBJ1-1 and V is TRBV27; weak D call: TRBD1 (6 bases). The CDR3 loop spans 13 amino acids. The germline CDR1 and CDR2 sequences are MNHEY and SMNVEV (reference sequence). V lost 8 bases and J 5 bases, leaving 15 bases between the germline ends. Here the CDR3 DNA reads TGTGCCAGCGGGAAGGGGGGGCCGACTGAAGCTTTCTTT. Encoded protein: CASGKGGPTEAFF.

This chain links TRBV18 with TRBJ1-4; D not certain. Trimming shortened V by 5 bases and J by 2 bases, and 18 bases separated the two germline ends. Germline V gene lookup returns CDR1 KGHSH and CDR2 LQKENI. The CDR3 is made up of 17 amino acids. DNA for the CDR3: TGTGCCAGCTCAGACATCGGTGGAGGGTCCACTAATGAAAAACTGTTTTTT. Residues: CASSDIGGGSTNEKLFF.

V is TRBV18 and J is TRBJ2-1; 9 nucleotides line up with TRBD2. Germline V gene sequence: CDR1 KGHSH, CDR2 LQKENI. The CDR3 extends over 13 amino acids. V lost 6 bases to trimming and J lost 10 bases; unmatched junction nucleotides: 7. CDR3 bases: TGTGCCAGCTCTCCGAGCGGGGGGAACGAGCAGTTCTTC. This encodes CASSPSGGNEQFF.

The chain combines TRBV27 with TRBJ1-2, with no clear D. Trimming took off 4 bases at V and 4 bases at J, with 10 bases between the two ends. The germline V gene encodes CDR1 MNHEY and CDR2 SMNVEV (reference sequence). This CDR3 region has 13 residues. The CDR3: CASSSRGSYGYTF. The CDR3 bases are TGTGCCAGCAGTTCCCGGGGTTCCTATGGCTACACCTTC.

The chain employs TRBV19 and TRBJ2-6; 8 nucleotides match TRBD1. Germline CDR1 reads LNHDA; CDR2 reads SQIVND (reference sequence). The junction had 4 bases not matched to a gene; V was cut back by 7 bases and J by 2 bases. The CDR3 runs to 15 residues. This CDR3 reads CASTLQGAGANVLTF. DNA of the CDR3: TGTGCCAGTACCCTACAGGGGGCTGGGGCCAACGTCCTGACTTTC.

This chain links TRBV4-3 with TRBJ2-7, with D possibly matching TRBD1 (6 bases). Germline V lookup: CDR1 LGHNA, CDR2 YSLEER. Trimming removed 0 bases at V and 0 bases at J, with 9 bases between. This CDR3 is built from 15 residues. CDR3 bases: TGCGCCAGCAGCCAAGAATGGACAGCCTCCTACGAGCAGTACTTC. Protein: CASSQEWTASYEQYF.

Only a few counts were recorded for this clone. The CDR3 reads CATSRGGPGNTNEKLFF. CDR3 nucleotides: TGTGCCACCAGCAGAGGTGGGCCAGGGAATACTAATGAAAAACTGTTTTTT. The chain links TRBV15 to TRBJ1-4, with a weak D call TRBD1 (5 bases). Germline V lookup: CDR1 LNHNV, CDR2 YYDKDF (reference sequence). Trimming took 1 base from V and 2 from J, leaving 14 bases between them. This CDR3 is built from 17 residues.

The J gene is TRBJ1-6, the V gene TRBV19, with D perhaps matching TRBD1 (5 bases). The V gene's germline CDR1 is LNHDA and CDR2 SQIVND (reference sequence). CDR3 length equals 16 residues. V was trimmed by 6 bases and J by 4 bases, leaving 16 bases between them. CDR3 sequence: CASSEEGPDYNSPLHF. The CDR3 bases are TGTGCCAGTAGCGAGGAGGGACCGGATTATAATTCACCCCTCCACTTT.

J is TRBJ1-1 and V is TRBV3-1 (or the pseudogene TRBV3-2), with 8 bases aligning to TRBD1. Germline-derived CDR1 and CDR2 are LGHDT and YNNKEL (reference sequence). The trim removed 4 bases at V and 11 bases at J, leaving 9 bases unmatched. This CDR3 spans 13 amino acids. CDR3 nucleotides: TGTGCCAGCAGCCCAGCACAGGGGGTTGGGGCTTTCTTT. It translates to CASSPAQGVGAFF.

The chain joins TRBV25-1 to TRBJ2-4, with TRBD2 matching over 9 bases. The germline CDR1 and CDR2 sequences are MGHDK and SYGVNS. This CDR3 region has 15 residues. V dropped 5 bases and J dropped 6; count of bases not matched to a gene: 8. The CDR3 nucleotides read TGTGCCAGCAGTCCCCTCGCGGGGGGGTTAAACATTCAGTACTTC. Amino acid sequence: CASSPLAGGLNIQYF.

The chain has TRBV3-1 (or the pseudogene TRBV3-2) and TRBJ2-2, with 8 bases that match TRBD2. V lost 6 bases, J lost 7 bases, and 13 bases stayed unmatched. Germline CDR1 and CDR2: LGHDT and YNNKEL (reference sequence). The CDR3 is made up of 16 amino acids. The CDR3 is CASSPPRGGRGGELFF. The DNA for the CDR3 is TGTGCCAGCAGTCCCCCTCGGGGGGGGCGGGGCGGGGAGCTGTTTTTT.

The chain is built from TRBV19 and TRBJ2-7, with D possibly matching TRBD1 (5 bases). Germline V lookup: CDR1 LNHDA, CDR2 SQIVND (reference sequence). Trimming pared 6 bases from V and 3 bases from J, leaving 15 bases between. The CDR3 totals 14 residues. CDR3: CASSRDRFRYEQYF. Here the CDR3 DNA reads TGTGCCAGTAGCCGCGACAGATTCCGCTACGAGCAGTACTTC.

This clone showed up just a few times. The chain carries TRBV28 and TRBJ1-1; no firm D call. Germline CDR1 MDHEN, CDR2 SYDVKM. V was pared by 1 base and J by 1 base, with 7 bases between. This CDR3 is 14 amino acids long. Here the CDR3 reads CASSLFSSNTEAFF. CDR3 DNA sequence: TGTGCCAGCAGTTTATTTTCATCGAACACTGAAGCTTTCTTT. The full variable domain, completed using reference TRBV28 and TRBJ1-1, is DVKVTQSSRYLVKRTGEKVFLECVQDMDHENMFWYRQDPGLGLRLIYFSYDVKMKEKGDIPEGYSVSREKKERFSLILESASTNQTSMYLCASSLFSSNTEAFFGQGTRLTVV.

This clone was counted between two and nine times. The identical CDR3 is also encoded by other nucleotide sequences in the sample. This chain connects TRBV7-9 to TRBJ1-1; D unclear. Germline CDR1 SEHNR, CDR2 FQNEAQ (reference sequence). The CDR3 runs 15 residues. V lost 1 base and J 0 bases, leaving 9 bases between the germline ends. The CDR3: CASSLVRGMNTEAFF. The CDR3 nucleotides are TGTGCCAGCAGCTTAGTAAGAGGAATGAACACTGAAGCTTTCTTT.

The genes are TRBV10-2 and TRBJ1-1; TRBD1 aligns across 7 bases. From germline, CDR1 is WSHSY and CDR2 SAAADI. CDR3 size: 15 residues. Trimming took 6 bases from V and 1 from J; bases not matched to a gene: 8. The CDR3 nucleotides read TGCGCCAGCAGGAACCCTTACAGGGGGAACACTGAAGCTTTCTTT. Protein product: CASRNPYRGNTEAFF.

This chain joins TRBV5-6 and TRBJ1-1, with no clear D. CDR1 is SGHDT and CDR2 is YYEEEE in the germline V gene. Trimming removed 4 bases at V and 5 bases at J, with 12 bases between. The CDR3 contains 13 residues. CDR3 coding DNA: TGTGCCAGCAGCCGTACATGGCAAACTGAAGCTTTCTTT. Protein product: CASSRTWQTEAFF.

This clone was recorded once. J is TRBJ1-3 and V is TRBV7-2, with D perhaps TRBD1 (5 bases). CDR3 length: 16 amino acids. Germline CDR1 SGHTA, CDR2 FQGNSA. With 5 bases removed from V and 0 bases from J, the gap between germline ends came to 14 bases. As DNA, the CDR3 is TGTGCCAGCAGCCTCGGACAAATAAGCTCTGGAAACACCATATATTTT. Protein: CASSLGQISSGNTIYF. The full variable domain, its missing parts supplied by reference TRBV7-2 and TRBJ1-3, is GAGVSQSPSNKVTEKGKDVELRCDPISGHTALYWYRQSLGQGLEFLIYFQGNSAPDKSGLPSDRFSAERTGGSVSTLTIQRTQQEDSAVYLCASSLGQISSGNTIYFGEGSWLTVV.

This clone was counted a single time. This CDR3 reads CASSEDRTNQPQHF. The DNA for the CDR3 is TGTGCCAGCAGCGAGGACAGGACCAATCAGCCCCAGCATTTT. The rearrangement links TRBV2 to TRBJ1-5, with TRBD1 identical over 7 bases. CDR1 and CDR2 (germline): SNHLY, FYNNEI. The V gene end was trimmed by 6 bases and the J gene end by 3 bases; junction bases not matched to a gene: 5. The CDR3 has 14 amino acids. The entire variable domain, with the rest obtained from reference TRBV2 and TRBJ1-5, is as follows: EPEVTQTPSHQVTQMGQEVILRCVPISNHLYFYWYRQILGQKVEFLVSFYNNEISEKSEIFDDQFSVERPDGSNFTLKIRSTKLEDSAMYFCASSEDRTNQPQHFGDGTRLSIL.

This chain's CDR3 is CASSLFMEAFF. The CDR3 DNA reads as TGTGCCAGCAGCCTTTTTATGGAAGCTTTCTTT. The V and J genes are TRBV5-5 and TRBJ1-1; D call uncertain. V was cut by 4 bases and J by 8 bases, with 9 bases left in between. This CDR3 has 11 amino acids. Germline lookup yields CDR1 SGHKS and CDR2 YYEKEE (reference sequence).

This clone was counted once. The rearrangement links TRBV28 to TRBJ1-1; D unresolved. V lost 1 base and J lost 6, with 9 bases in between. The CDR3 spans 13 residues. Germline assignment: CDR1 MDHEN and CDR2 SYDVKM. In DNA form, the CDR3 reads TGTGCCAGCAGTTTATCCCCCCCCGCTGAAGCTTTCTTT. Protein: CASSLSPPAEAFF.

In this sample, this clone turned up a few times. Distinct nucleotide sequences in the sample also encode this CDR3. The V and J genes are TRBV24-1 and TRBJ1-4, with 9 bases matching TRBD1. Germline CDR1 KGHDR, CDR2 SFDVKD. CDR3 length equals 15 residues. The J segment lost 5 bases and the V segment lost 2 bases, leaving 2 bases of the junction unmatched. CDR3 residues: CATSDSGQGNEKLFF. Written as DNA, the CDR3 is TGTGCCACCAGTGATTCGGGACAGGGAAATGAAAAACTGTTTTTT.

The rearrangement uses TRBV19 and TRBJ1-2, with D possibly TRBD1 on 6 matching bases. The germline gives CDR1 LNHDA, CDR2 SQIVND (reference sequence). This CDR3 region has 13 residues. Trimming cost V 5 bases and J 3 bases, with 10 bases left between them. The CDR3: CASSLDRYYGYTF. The CDR3, as DNA: TGTGCCAGTAGTTTGGACAGATACTATGGCTACACCTTC.